This entry is about one T cell receptor (beta chain). This clonotype was detected ten times or more. Its antigen is not yet known. No qualities accompany the bases; no much larger clone lies one base away. The data derive from a study of T cells in Graves' hyperthyroidism and ophthalmopathy (dated by TCRdb to the late 2010s). In terms of the full investigation: Peripheral blood was sampled at the time of initial diagnosis, prior to any treatment. Once sampling was done, hyperthyroidism patients were given methimazole at a starting dose of 30 mg daily, whereas ophthalmopathy patients were given high-dose intravenous methylprednisolone. TCR Vbeta CDR3 sequencing of 120 to 150 peripheral blood samples (around 45 ophthalmopathy, around 80 hyperthyroidism and around 17 progressor patients) is reported in the paper. Whether ophthalmopathy could be predicted prospectively was tested in an independent validation cohort made up of 18 to 20 hyperthyroidism patients plus 17 patients who later progressed to ophthalmopathy. A discovery cohort of around 100 patients, approximately 44 with Graves' ophthalmopathy and fewer than 65 with stable Graves' hyperthyroidism, was used to find distinguishing TCR V-J signatures. For training and testing, the 80 to 100 patients in the discovery cohort were randomly divided in a 7:3 ratio. Thyroid tissue and blood T-cell repertoires from roughly 6 Graves' hyperthyroidism patients were also compared in the study.

The investigation overall reported the following: In validation, progression to ophthalmopathy was predicted by the model with 70.59% sensitivity and 72% to 85% specificity, a median of roughly 6.4 months before onset. Most expanded thyroid clonotypes (frequency above 0.001) were also found in blood, which suggests that blood repertoires may mirror thyroid immune responses. No statistical method was used to set the sample size in advance, and investigators knew the group allocation. A 13 V-J signature model separated ophthalmopathy from stable hyperthyroidism, with approximately 87% sensitivity and 81% to 83% specificity in cross-validation and 80%/75% in testing.

Trimming removed 6 bases from V and 4 bases from J; the gene matches leave 32 bases unexplained. From the cysteine up to the phenylalanine, the CDR3 has a length of 22 residues. Just CDR3 DNA is preserved here, 66 bases in frame from base 1. According to the germline V gene, CDR1 reads MNHGY and CDR2 reads SAAAGT. Stable Graves' hyperthyroidism was defined as the absence of progression to ophthalmopathy over 18 months of follow-up. Hyperthyroidism patients were newly diagnosed, with disease duration under 2 months, and aged 18 to 65 years. Patients with uncontrolled infections, other autoimmune diseases, pregnancy or lactation were excluded. Diagnoses were established on the basis of clinical symptoms, serum thyroxine and TRAb, thyroid ultrasound, and orbital computed tomography. PBMCs were isolated from roughly 10 ml of fresh peripheral blood by Ficoll-Paque density gradient centrifugation. Total RNA was extracted using Trizol reagent, and RNA quality was assessed on an Agilent 2100 Bioanalyzer.

Amplification of TCR beta CDR3 regions was carried out from RNA transcripts. A first-round RT-PCR of the TCR CDR3 used the HTBI primer set with the Qiagen OneStep RT-PCR kit. A second multiplex PCR round built the libraries, followed by size selection and purification. The libraries were sequenced on an Illumina HiSeq2000 using paired-end 100 bp reads. The published analysis was carried out like this. SOAPnuke was used to process the raw data, throwing out any read that contained adapters or uncalled bases, had a mean Phred below 15, or lacked an exact constant-primer or identifier match. COPE v1.2.5 was used to merge high-quality paired reads, and clonotypes were defined as unique nucleotide sequences. MiTCR v1.1 was used to align the clonotypes against IMGT TRBV, TRBD and TRBJ reference segments. Analysis was restricted to V-J combinations with a frequency above 0.0001, which covered roughly 99% of repertoires. The TCS score was defined as F50 (clonal expansion) divided by E x V (chaos), with BLOSUM62-based TCRdist calculated between CDR3 peptides within each V-J. Welch's t-statistics and random forest reduced around 520 V-J features to 13, which were used in a naive Bayes classifier (R e1071). TCRdb reran the public reads through fastp at Q25 and MiXCR, keeping productive beta chains. Duplicate CDR3 protein sequences are folded into a single record with the most common DNA and genes. Clone size and V and J calls follow TCRdb, not the original study. The sample contains 400,000 to 500,000 distinct CDR3 sequences, 12% to 15% of them found a single time. 5.3% of the sample lies in the top ten.

The TCR originated in a woman younger than 30 with Graves' hyperthyroidism. This sequence uses TRBV6-8 and TRBJ2-7; the central 8 bases match TRBD1. Source material: blood. The CDR3 reads as follows: CASRRVDVAGQGCLSGDYEQYF. The sequence in DNA is TGTGCCAGCAGAAGAGTCGACGTGGCCGGACAGGGATGTCTCAGCGGAGATTACGAGCAGTACTTC.